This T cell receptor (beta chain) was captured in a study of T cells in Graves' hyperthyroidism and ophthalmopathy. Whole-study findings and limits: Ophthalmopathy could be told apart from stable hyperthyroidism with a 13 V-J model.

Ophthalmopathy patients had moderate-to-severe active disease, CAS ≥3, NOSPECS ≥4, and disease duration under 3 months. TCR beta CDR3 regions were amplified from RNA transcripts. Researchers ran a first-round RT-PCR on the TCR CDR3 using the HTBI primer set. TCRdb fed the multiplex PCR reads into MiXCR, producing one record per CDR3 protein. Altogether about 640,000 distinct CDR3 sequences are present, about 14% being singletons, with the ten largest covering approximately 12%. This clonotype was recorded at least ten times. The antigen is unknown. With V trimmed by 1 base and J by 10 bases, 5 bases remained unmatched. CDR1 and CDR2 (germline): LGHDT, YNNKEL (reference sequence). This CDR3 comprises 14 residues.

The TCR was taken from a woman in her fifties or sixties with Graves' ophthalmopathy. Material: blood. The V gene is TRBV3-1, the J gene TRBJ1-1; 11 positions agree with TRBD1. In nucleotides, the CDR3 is TGTGCCAGCAGCCAAGGGACAGGGGGCAGGGGAGCTTTCTTT. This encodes CASSQGTGGRGAFF.